What follows are 6 T cell receptor beta chains derived from one specimen sequenced in a study of radiotherapy plus CTLA-4 blockade in lung cancer. Sequencing used immunoSEQ multiplex PCR; TCRdb keeps in-frame clones, though not all of them. The data show roughly 88,000 clones, 83% seen once. The sample was peripheral blood, taken from a patient treated with radiotherapy plus ipilimumab. The receptors shown here come from a human donor with non-small cell lung cancer who had stable disease on radiotherapy plus ipilimumab.

This chain connects TRBV9 to TRBJ2-2; TRBD2 aligns across 10 bases. V was clipped by 0 bases and J by 4 bases; unmatched bases: 3. The CDR3 sequence is 16 residues long. Germline lookup yields CDR1 SGDLS and CDR2 YYNGEE. The CDR3 DNA follows: TGTGCCAGCAGCGTAGTAGGACTAGCGGTCACCGGGGAGCTGTTTTTT. It is translated as CASSVVGLAVTGELFF.

The J gene is TRBJ1-5, the V gene TRBV19; D might be TRBD1 (5 bases). This CDR3 is built from 14 residues. The germline V gene encodes CDR1 LNHDA and CDR2 SQIVND (reference sequence). V lost 5 bases to trimming and J lost 2 bases, with 10 bases between them. Here the CDR3 DNA reads TGTGCCAGTAGTCAGGGATTAGGCAATCAGCCCCAGCATTTT. This codes for CASSQGLGNQPQHF. The whole variable domain, filled in from reference TRBV19 and TRBJ1-5, reads DGGITQSPKYLFRKEGQNVTLSCEQNLNHDAMYWYRQDPGQGLRLIYYSQIVNDFQKGDIAEGYSVSREKKESFPLTVTSAQKNPTAFYLCASSQGLGNQPQHFGDGTRLSIL.

J is TRBJ1-2 and V is TRBV7-2; TRBD1 might be the D (6 bases). This CDR3 spans 13 amino acids. V was shortened by 4 bases and J by 7 bases, with 13 bases between the two germline ends. Germline CDR1 is SGHTA and CDR2 is FQGNSA. CDR3 amino acids: CASSSAGARGYTF. The CDR3 DNA is TGTGCCAGCAGCTCCGCAGGGGCGCGTGGCTACACCTTC. Looking up the rest from reference TRBV7-2 and TRBJ1-2 gives the full variable domain: GAGVSQSPSNKVTEKGKDVELRCDPISGHTALYWYRQSLGQGLEFLIYFQGNSAPDKSGLPSDRFSAERTGGSVSTLTIQRTQQEDSAVYLCASSSAGARGYTFGSGTRLTVV.

The chain combines TRBV28 with TRBJ2-1; 8 nucleotides agree with TRBD2. The junction had 5 bases not matched to a gene; V was cut back by 3 bases and J by 4 bases. CDR1 is MDHEN and CDR2 is SYDVKM in the germline V gene. The CDR3 consists of 15 residues. CDR3 nucleotides: TGTGCCAGCAGTTTCTTCGCTAGCGGGTACAATGAGCAGTTCTTC. Translated, it gives CASSFFASGYNEQFF. The full variable domain, its missing parts supplied by reference TRBV28 and TRBJ2-1, is DVKVTQSSRYLVKRTGEKVFLECVQDMDHENMFWYRQDPGLGLRLIYFSYDVKMKEKGDIPEGYSVSREKKERFSLILESASTNQTSMYLCASSFFASGYNEQFFGPGTRLTVL.

This rearrangement joins TRBV7-8 to TRBJ2-7, with 8 bases fitting TRBD2. This CDR3 is 16 amino acids long. After removal of 3 bases from V and 4 bases from J, the junction contained 11 bases not matched to a gene. Germline assignment: CDR1 SGHVS and CDR2 FQNEAQ. CDR3 loop: CASSFGTSVDFYEQYF. The CDR3, as DNA: TGTGCCAGCAGCTTCGGGACTAGTGTTGACTTTTACGAGCAGTACTTC.

The chain links TRBV11-2 to TRBJ2-3; D unresolved. Germline V CDR1 and CDR2: SGHAT, FQNNGV. This CDR3 spans 12 amino acids. V was pared by 5 bases and J by 4 bases, with 7 bases between. Here the CDR3 reads CASSLGSDTQYF. The CDR3, as DNA: TGTGCCAGCAGCCTGGGGTCAGATACGCAGTATTTT.